This T cell receptor (beta chain) appears in the sequencing data of a study of shared clonotypes between healthy human individuals. General study findings and limits: In having few donors, the study represented limited genetic and exposure-history diversity. Richness estimates generally favored naive over memory subsets.

This clone has a single count. Antigen unknown. Naive CD4+ cells were CD45RA-selected; the remaining cells were memory. Assay: immunoSEQ multiplex PCR; the TCRdb copy retains only in-frame clones and omits some. The repertoire holds 1.6 million or so clones, with approximately 96% as singletons. The sequence came from a young man in good health. The sample comprised naive CD4+ T cells sorted from blood. Subset indicated: CD45RA+ positively selected.

CDR3 in amino acids: CASSQERAGFIGYTF. The CDR3 coding sequence is TGTGCCAGCAGCCAAGAAAGGGCCGGGTTTATTGGCTACACCTTC. The chain recombines TRBV14 with TRBJ1-2; D is unresolved. Per the germline V gene, CDR1 is SGHDN and CDR2 is FVKESK. Deletions cut 0 bases from V and 7 bases from J, with 15 bases between. The CDR3 is 15 residues long.